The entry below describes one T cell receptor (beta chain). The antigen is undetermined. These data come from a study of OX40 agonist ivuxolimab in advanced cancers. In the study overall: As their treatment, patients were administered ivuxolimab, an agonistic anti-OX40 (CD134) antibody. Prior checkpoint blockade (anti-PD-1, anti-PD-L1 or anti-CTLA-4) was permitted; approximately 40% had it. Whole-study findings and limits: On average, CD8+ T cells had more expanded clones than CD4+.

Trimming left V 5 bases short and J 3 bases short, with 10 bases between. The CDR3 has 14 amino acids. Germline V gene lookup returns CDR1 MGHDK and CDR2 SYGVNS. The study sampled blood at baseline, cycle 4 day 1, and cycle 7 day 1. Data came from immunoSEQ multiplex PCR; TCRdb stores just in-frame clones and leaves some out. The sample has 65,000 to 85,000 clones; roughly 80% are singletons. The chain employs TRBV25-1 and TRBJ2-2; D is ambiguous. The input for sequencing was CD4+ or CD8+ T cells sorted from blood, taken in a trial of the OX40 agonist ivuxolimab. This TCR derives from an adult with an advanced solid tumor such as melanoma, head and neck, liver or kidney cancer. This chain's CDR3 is CASSRRVDTGELFF. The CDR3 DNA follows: TGTGCCAGCAGTCGACGGGTTGACACCGGGGAGCTGTTTTTT.